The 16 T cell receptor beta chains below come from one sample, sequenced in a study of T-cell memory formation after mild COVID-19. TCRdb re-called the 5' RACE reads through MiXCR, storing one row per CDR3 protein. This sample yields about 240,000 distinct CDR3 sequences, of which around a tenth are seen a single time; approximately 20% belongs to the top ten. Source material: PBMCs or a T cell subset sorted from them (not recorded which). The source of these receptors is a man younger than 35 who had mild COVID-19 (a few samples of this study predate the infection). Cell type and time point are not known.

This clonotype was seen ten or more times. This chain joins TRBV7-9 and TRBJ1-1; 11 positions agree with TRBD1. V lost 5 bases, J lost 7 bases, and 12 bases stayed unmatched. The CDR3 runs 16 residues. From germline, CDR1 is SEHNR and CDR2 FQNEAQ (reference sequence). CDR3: CASSTWTGGAEGEAFF. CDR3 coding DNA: TGTGCCAGCAGCACCTGGACAGGGGGCGCCGAGGGTGAAGCTTTCTTT.

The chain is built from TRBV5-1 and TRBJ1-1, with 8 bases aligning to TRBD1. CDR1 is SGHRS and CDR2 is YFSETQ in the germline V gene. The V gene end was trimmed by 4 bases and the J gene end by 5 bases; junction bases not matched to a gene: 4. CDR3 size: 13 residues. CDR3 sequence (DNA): TGCGCCAGCAGCCAGGGACAGGCTACTGAAGCTTTCTTT. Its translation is CASSQGQATEAFF.

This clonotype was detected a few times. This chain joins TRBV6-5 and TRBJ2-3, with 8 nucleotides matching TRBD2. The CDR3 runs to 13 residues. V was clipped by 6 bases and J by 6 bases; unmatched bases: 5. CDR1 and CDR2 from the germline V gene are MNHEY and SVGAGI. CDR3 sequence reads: CASRGGGSDTQYF. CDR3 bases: TGTGCCAGCAGGGGCGGGGGGTCGGATACGCAGTATTTT.

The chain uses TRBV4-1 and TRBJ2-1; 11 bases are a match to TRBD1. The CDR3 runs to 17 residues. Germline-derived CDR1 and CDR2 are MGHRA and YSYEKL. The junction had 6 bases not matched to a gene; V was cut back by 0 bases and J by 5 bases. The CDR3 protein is CASSQDWDRGFHNEQFF. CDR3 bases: TGCGCCAGCAGCCAAGATTGGGACAGGGGGTTCCACAATGAGCAGTTCTTC.

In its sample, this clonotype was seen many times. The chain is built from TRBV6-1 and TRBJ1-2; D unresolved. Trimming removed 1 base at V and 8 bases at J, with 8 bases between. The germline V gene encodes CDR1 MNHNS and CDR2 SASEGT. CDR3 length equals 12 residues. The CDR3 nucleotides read TGTGCCAGCAGTGAAGTCAGGCTCGGCTACACCTTC. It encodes CASSEVRLGYTF.

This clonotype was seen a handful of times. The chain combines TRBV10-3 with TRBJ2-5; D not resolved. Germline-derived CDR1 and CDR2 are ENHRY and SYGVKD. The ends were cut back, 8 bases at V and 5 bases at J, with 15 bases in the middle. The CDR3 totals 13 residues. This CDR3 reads CAIGIAGVETQYF. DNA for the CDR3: TGTGCCATCGGGATAGCAGGTGTCGAGACCCAGTACTTC.

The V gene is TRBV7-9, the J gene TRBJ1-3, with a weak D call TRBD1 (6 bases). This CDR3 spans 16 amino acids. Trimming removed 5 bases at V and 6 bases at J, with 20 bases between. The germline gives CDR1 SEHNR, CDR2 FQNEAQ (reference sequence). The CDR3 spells CASSAAGGNPENTIYF. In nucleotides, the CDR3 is TGTGCCAGCAGCGCAGCGGGGGGCAATCCGGAAAACACCATATATTTT.

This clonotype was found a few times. In nucleotides, the CDR3 is TGTGCCAGCAGTTACAGGGCTAGCGGGGGCCGCGTCCCGTATTTT. Translation gives CASSYRASGGRVPYF. The chain has TRBV6-2 or TRBV6-3 and TRBJ2-3; 10 bases align to TRBD2. The CDR3 has 15 amino acids. The J segment lost 14 bases and the V segment lost 2 bases, leaving 13 bases of the junction unmatched. The germline V gene has CDR1 MNHEY and CDR2 SVGEGT.

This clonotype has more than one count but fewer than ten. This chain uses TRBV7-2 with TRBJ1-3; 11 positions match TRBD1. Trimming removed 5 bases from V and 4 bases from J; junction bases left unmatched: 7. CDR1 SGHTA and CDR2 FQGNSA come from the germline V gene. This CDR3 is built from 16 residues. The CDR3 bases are TGTGCCAGCAGCCTCGGACAGGGGGCCGTGGGAAACACCATATATTTT. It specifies CASSLGQGAVGNTIYF.

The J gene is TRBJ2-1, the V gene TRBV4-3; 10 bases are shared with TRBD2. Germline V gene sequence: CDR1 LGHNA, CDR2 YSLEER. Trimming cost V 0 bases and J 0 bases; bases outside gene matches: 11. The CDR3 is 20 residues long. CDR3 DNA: TGCGCCAGCAGCCAAGATCGACTAGCGGGCGCTCCGAGCTCCTACAATGAGCAGTTCTTC. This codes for CASSQDRLAGAPSSYNEQFF.

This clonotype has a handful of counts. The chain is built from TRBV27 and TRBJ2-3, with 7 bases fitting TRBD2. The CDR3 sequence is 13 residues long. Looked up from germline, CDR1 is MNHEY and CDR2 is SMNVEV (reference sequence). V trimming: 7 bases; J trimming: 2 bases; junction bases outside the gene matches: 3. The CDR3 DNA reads TGTGCCAGCAAAGCGGGGAACACAGATACGCAGTATTTT. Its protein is CASKAGNTDTQYF.

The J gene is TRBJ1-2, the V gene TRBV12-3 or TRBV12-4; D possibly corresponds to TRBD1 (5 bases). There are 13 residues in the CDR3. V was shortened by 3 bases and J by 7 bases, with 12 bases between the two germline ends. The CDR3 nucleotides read TGTGCCAGCAGTTTGAAGACAGATGGTGGCTACACCTTC. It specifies CASSLKTDGGYTF.

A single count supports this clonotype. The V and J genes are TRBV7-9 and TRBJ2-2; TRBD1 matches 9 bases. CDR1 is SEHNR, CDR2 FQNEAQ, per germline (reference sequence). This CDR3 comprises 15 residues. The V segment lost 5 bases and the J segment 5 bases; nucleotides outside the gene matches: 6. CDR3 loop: CASSETGTGTGELFF. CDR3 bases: TGTGCCAGCAGCGAGACCGGGACAGGGACCGGGGAGCTGTTTTTT.

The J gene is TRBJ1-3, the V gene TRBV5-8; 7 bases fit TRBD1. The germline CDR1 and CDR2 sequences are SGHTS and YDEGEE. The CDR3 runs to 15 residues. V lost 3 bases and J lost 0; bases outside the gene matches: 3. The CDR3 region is CASSWGQISGNTIYF. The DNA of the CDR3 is TGTGCCAGCAGCTGGGGACAGATCTCTGGAAACACCATATATTTT.

In nucleotides, the CDR3 is TGTGCCAGCAGCTTAATGGGGGTCGGGGAGCTGTTTTTT. It yields the protein CASSLMGVGELFF. This rearrangement joins TRBV7-3 to TRBJ2-2, with D possibly called TRBD1 or TRBD2 (5 bases each). Germline CDR1 SGHTA, CDR2 FQGTGA. Trimming removed 1 base at V and 7 bases at J, with 7 bases between. The CDR3 length is 13 residues. The full variable domain, completed using reference TRBV7-3 and TRBJ2-2, is GAGVSQTPSNKVTEKGKYVELRCDPISGHTALYWYRQSLGQGPEFLIYFQGTGAADDSGLPNDRFFAVRPEGSVSTLKIQRTERGDSAVYLCASSLMGVGELFFGEGSRLTVL.

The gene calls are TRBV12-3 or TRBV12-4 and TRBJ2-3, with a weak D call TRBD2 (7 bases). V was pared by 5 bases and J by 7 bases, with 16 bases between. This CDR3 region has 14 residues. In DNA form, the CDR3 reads TGTGCCAGCAGTAAGGGGGGGGGCCGAAATACGCAGTATTTT. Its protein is CASSKGGGRNTQYF.